Following are 19 T cell receptor beta chains from one sample sequenced in a study of blood T cell repertoires in COVID-19. Data came from immunoSEQ multiplex PCR; TCRdb stores just in-frame clones and leaves some out. This table holds about 390,000 clones, approximately 87% found once. Sequencing used PBMCs or T cells enriched from blood (not recorded which). Receptors were obtained from a woman aged 45 to 65 who had recovered from COVID-19.

The V gene is TRBV3-1 (or the pseudogene TRBV3-2), the J gene TRBJ2-5, with D tentatively TRBD2 (6 bases). There are 15 residues in the CDR3. Trimming cost V 4 bases and J 5 bases, with 17 bases left between them. The germline gives CDR1 LGHDT, CDR2 YNNKEL (reference sequence). CDR3 nucleotides: TGTGCCAGCAGCCGGGACGTGCGGGGTATGGAGACCCAGTACTTC. Amino acids: CASSRDVRGMETQYF.

The rearrangement links TRBV18 to TRBJ1-5; D perhaps matches TRBD1 (6 bases). V lost 3 bases to trimming and J lost 4 bases, with 16 bases between them. CDR1 KGHSH and CDR2 LQKENI come from the germline V gene. This CDR3 comprises 16 residues. This CDR3 reads CASSPPSRGKNQPQHF. Written as DNA, the CDR3 is TGTGCCAGCTCACCCCCCTCCAGGGGAAAAAATCAGCCCCAGCATTTT. The full variable domain, rest sourced from reference TRBV18 and TRBJ1-5, is NAGVMQNPRHLVRRRGQEARLRCSPMKGHSHVYWYRQLPEEGLKFMVYLQKENIIDESGMPKERFSAEFPKEGPSILRIQQVVRGDSAAYFCASSPPSRGKNQPQHFGDGTRLSIL.

J is TRBJ1-2 and V is TRBV28, with 8 bases fitting TRBD1. V was clipped by 5 bases and J by 0 bases; unmatched bases: 2. Germline V CDR1 and CDR2: MDHEN, SYDVKM. The CDR3 totals 14 residues. As DNA, the CDR3 is TGTGCCAGCAGTGGGACAGGCCCTAACTATGGCTACACCTTC. Its protein product is CASSGTGPNYGYTF.

The J gene is TRBJ2-7, the V gene TRBV7-2, with a tentative D call TRBD2 (6 bases). Per the germline V gene, CDR1 is SGHTA and CDR2 is FQGNSA. The CDR3 sequence is 14 residues long. The V and J ends lost 0 bases and 2 bases respectively, with 8 bases between them. This CDR3 reads CASSLAGGTYEQYF. In nucleotides, the CDR3 is TGTGCCAGCAGCTTAGCGGGGGGAACCTACGAGCAGTACTTC.

The CDR3 region has the DNA TGTGCCAGCTTTCCCTTAGCGGGGGGCATCCCCAATGAGCAGTTCTTC. Its translation is CASFPLAGGIPNEQFF. The rearrangement links TRBV18 to TRBJ2-1; 10 bases map to TRBD2. The CDR3 has 16 residues. The J segment lost 6 bases and the V segment lost 7 bases, leaving 12 bases of the junction unmatched. Germline CDR1 KGHSH, CDR2 LQKENI. Variable domain in full (rest from reference TRBV18 and TRBJ2-1): NAGVMQNPRHLVRRRGQEARLRCSPMKGHSHVYWYRQLPEEGLKFMVYLQKENIIDESGMPKERFSAEFPKEGPSILRIQQVVRGDSAAYFCASFPLAGGIPNEQFFGPGTRLTVL.

This clone was found a few times. The chain uses TRBV27 and TRBJ2-7; TRBD1 matches at 12 bases. This CDR3 has 14 residues. Per the germline V gene, CDR1 is MNHEY and CDR2 is SMNVEV (reference sequence). Losses at the gene ends were 5 bases for V and 4 bases for J; bases not matched to a gene: 3. CDR3 protein: CASSGDRGHYEQYF. The DNA for the CDR3 is TGTGCCAGCAGTGGGGACAGGGGGCATTACGAGCAGTACTTC.

The genes are TRBV11-3 and TRBJ2-2, with D perhaps TRBD1 (5 bases). This CDR3 contains 15 residues. Deletions cut 1 base from V and 4 bases from J, with 10 bases between. Germline V lookup: CDR1 SGHNT, CDR2 YENEEA. In nucleotides, the CDR3 is TGTGCCAGCAGCTTAGCACAGGCGGCCACCGGGGAGCTGTTTTTT. Protein: CASSLAQAATGELFF.

This chain connects TRBV18 to TRBJ2-1; 9 nucleotides align to TRBD2. The J segment lost 2 bases and the V segment lost 2 bases, leaving 7 bases of the junction unmatched. Germline CDR1 reads KGHSH; CDR2 reads LQKENI. The CDR3 has 17 residues. As DNA, the CDR3 is TGTGCCAGCTCACCATTGCGGGGGGGGTTAACCTACAATGAGCAGTTCTTC. This gives the protein CASSPLRGGLTYNEQFF.

This rearrangement joins TRBV18 to TRBJ2-2; 7 nucleotides align to TRBD1. The germline CDR1 and CDR2 sequences are KGHSH and LQKENI. This CDR3 spans 14 amino acids. The V and J ends lost 1 base and 7 bases, in that order; junction bases with no gene match: 3. The CDR3 spells CASSPQGAVGELFF. In DNA form, the CDR3 reads TGTGCCAGCTCACCACAGGGGGCCGTCGGGGAGCTGTTTTTT.

The CDR3 bases are TGTGCCAGCAGCCAAGATAATCACTCCCTTGGGCCTTACGAGCAGTACTTC. The encoded protein is CASSQDNHSLGPYEQYF. The V and J genes are TRBV4-2 and TRBJ2-7; D remains ambiguous. The V and J ends lost 0 bases and 4 bases respectively, with 19 bases between them. Germline assignment: CDR1 LGHNA and CDR2 YNFKEQ. The CDR3 sequence is 17 residues long.

The chain joins TRBV19 to TRBJ2-3, with no clear D. This CDR3 region has 15 residues. CDR1 is LNHDA, CDR2 SQIVND, per germline (reference sequence). V lost 5 bases and J lost 2, with 14 bases in between. The chain's CDR3 is CASSFFARNTDTQYF. CDR3 coding DNA: TGTGCCAGTAGTTTCTTCGCCAGGAACACAGATACGCAGTATTTT.

CDR3 in DNA: TGCGCCAGCAGCTTGAACCCGGGACAGGGTATCGACGAGCAGTACTTC. It specifies CASSLNPGQGIDEQYF. The chain joins TRBV5-1 to TRBJ2-7, with 9 positions matching TRBD1. Germline CDR1 reads SGHRS; CDR2 reads YFSETQ. There are 16 residues in the CDR3. Trimming took 1 base from V and 5 from J; bases not matched to a gene: 10.

CDR3 residues: CAWSGDRVTGELFF. In DNA form, the CDR3 reads TGTGCCTGGAGTGGGGACAGGGTCACCGGGGAGCTGTTTTTT. The chain joins TRBV30 to TRBJ2-2; TRBD1 matches at 9 bases. The CDR3 extends over 14 amino acids. The germline gives CDR1 GTSNPN, CDR2 SVGIG (reference sequence). J gave up 4 bases and V 1 base, and 1 base lay outside the gene matches. The whole variable domain, remainder taken from reference TRBV30 and TRBJ2-2, is SQTIHQWPATLVQPVGSPLSLECTVEGTSNPNLYWYRQAAGRGLQLLFYSVGIGQISSEVPQNLSASRPQDRQFILSSKKLLLSDSGFYLCAWSGDRVTGELFFGEGSRLTVL.

This clone was recorded once. Other DNA sequences within the sample encode an identical CDR3. V gene TRBV4-1 combines with J gene TRBJ1-1; D possibly corresponds to TRBD1 (6 bases). V lost 0 bases and J 2 bases, leaving 10 bases between the germline ends. CDR3 length equals 15 residues. Germline V gene data show CDR1 as MGHRA and CDR2 as YSYEKL. CDR3 DNA: TGCGCCAGCAGCCAAGATGAGGGGGTAAACACTGAAGCTTTCTTT. Translation: CASSQDEGVNTEAFF.

On this clone: The sample holds other DNA sequences that translate to the same CDR3. V gene TRBV5-4 combines with J gene TRBJ1-2; TRBD1 matches at 8 bases. The CDR3 extends over 14 amino acids. Germline CDR1 SGHNT, CDR2 YYREEE (reference sequence). Unmatched junction bases numbered 4, after V lost 4 bases and J lost 2 bases. The CDR3 loop reads CASSKGQENYGYTF. In DNA form, the CDR3 reads TGTGCCAGCAGCAAGGGACAGGAGAACTATGGCTACACCTTC.

The chain links TRBV19 to TRBJ1-2; perhaps TRBD1 as D (5 bases). The CDR3 runs 15 residues. The V gene's germline CDR1 is LNHDA and CDR2 SQIVND (reference sequence). Between the trimmed V and J ends, which lost 6 bases and 2 bases, there was a span of 16 bases. The CDR3 reads CASSPPGRVNYGYTF. Here the CDR3 DNA reads TGTGCCAGTAGCCCCCCCGGCAGGGTGAACTATGGCTACACCTTC. The entire variable domain, with the rest obtained from reference TRBV19 and TRBJ1-2, is as follows: DGGITQSPKYLFRKEGQNVTLSCEQNLNHDAMYWYRQDPGQGLRLIYYSQIVNDFQKGDIAEGYSVSREKKESFPLTVTSAQKNPTAFYLCASSPPGRVNYGYTFGSGTRLTVV.

DNA for the CDR3: TGTGCCAGCAGCAGAGACGACAGGAACACCGGGGAGCTGTTTTTT. Translated: CASSRDDRNTGELFF. The rearrangement uses TRBV2 and TRBJ2-2; D may be TRBD1 (5 bases). V lost 6 bases and J 1 base, leaving 12 bases between the germline ends. CDR3 length: 15 residues. The germline gives CDR1 SNHLY, CDR2 FYNNEI.

V is TRBV29-1 and J is TRBJ1-1; 8 bases are shared with TRBD1. The CDR3 is made up of 12 amino acids. Per the germline V gene, CDR1 is SQVTM and CDR2 is ANQGSEA. Losses at the gene ends were 7 bases for V and 3 bases for J; bases not matched to a gene: 4. The CDR3 DNA follows: TGCAGCGGCCGACAGGGGTACACTGAAGCTTTCTTT. Its protein is CSGRQGYTEAFF.

The chain employs TRBV18 and TRBJ1-1, with unresolved D. The germline V gene encodes CDR1 KGHSH and CDR2 LQKENI. This CDR3 is 15 amino acids long. Trimming took 0 bases from V and 6 from J, leaving 14 bases between them. The CDR3 protein is CASSPPGRESAEAFF. CDR3 in DNA: TGTGCCAGCTCACCACCGGGGAGAGAGAGCGCTGAAGCTTTCTTT.